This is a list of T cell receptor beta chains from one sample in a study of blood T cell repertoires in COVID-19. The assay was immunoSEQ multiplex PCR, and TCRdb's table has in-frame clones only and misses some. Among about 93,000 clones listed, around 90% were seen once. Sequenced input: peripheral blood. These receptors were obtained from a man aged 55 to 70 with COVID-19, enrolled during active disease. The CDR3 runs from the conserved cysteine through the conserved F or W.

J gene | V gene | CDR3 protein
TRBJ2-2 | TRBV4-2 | CASSLINTGELFF
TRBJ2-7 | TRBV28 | CASTVTQNSYEQYF
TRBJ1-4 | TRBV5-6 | CASSKLQGAANEKLFF
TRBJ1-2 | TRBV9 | CASSPTGNYGYTF
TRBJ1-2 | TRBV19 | CASSRQGYGYTF
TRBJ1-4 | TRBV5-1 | CASSLVSPTTGVPNEKLFF
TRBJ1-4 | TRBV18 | CASSPPSREKLFF
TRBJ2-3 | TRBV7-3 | CASSPWTSGRSDTQYF
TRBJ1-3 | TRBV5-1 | CASSGSQGYSGNTIYF
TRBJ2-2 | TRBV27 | CASSPAYGELFF
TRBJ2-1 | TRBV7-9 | CASSSNYNEQFF
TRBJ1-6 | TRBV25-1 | CASSEYRDSPLHF
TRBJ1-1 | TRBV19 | CASSIDLGHTEAFF
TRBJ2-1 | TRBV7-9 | CASYGGRSSYNEQFF
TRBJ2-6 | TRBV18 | CASSPPGIQGWISGANVLTF
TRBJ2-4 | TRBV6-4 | CASSFPAGRKNIQYF
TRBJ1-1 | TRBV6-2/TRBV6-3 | CASSYPQGAHAEAFF
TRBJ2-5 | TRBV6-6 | CASSDRGQETQYF
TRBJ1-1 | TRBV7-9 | CASRSGTGGTEAFF
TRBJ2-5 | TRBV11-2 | CASSFEREETQYF
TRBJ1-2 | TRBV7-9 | CASSQQDYGYTF
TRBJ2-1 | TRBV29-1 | CSAGRIDNEQFF
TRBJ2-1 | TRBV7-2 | CASSWGGMTSVDEQFF
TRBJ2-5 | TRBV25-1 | CASAGAVGETQYF
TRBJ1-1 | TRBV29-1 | CSVLQGNTEAFF
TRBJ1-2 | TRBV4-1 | CASSPNEASLWYGYTF
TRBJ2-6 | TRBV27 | CASSRIDLSGANVLTF
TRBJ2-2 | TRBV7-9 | CASSHGTGGTGELFF
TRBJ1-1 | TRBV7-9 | CASSLESGTEAFF